One sample yielded the 18 T cell receptor beta chains listed below, sequenced in a study of regulatory T cells in long-lasting Graves disease. As to time point: newly diagnosed GD, antithyroid drugs for less than 3 months. The TCR library was prepared using RNA isolated from PBMCs. Libraries of TCR beta came from iRepertoire HTBI primers plus Arm-PCR of CDR3 regions. TCRdb called the multiplex PCR reads again in MiXCR, with one record for every CDR3 protein. The sample includes 450,000 to 600,000 distinct CDR3 sequences, 13% of them seen just once. This same sample was also part of a study on T cells in Graves' hyperthyroidism and ophthalmopathy.

The specimen comprised peripheral blood mononuclear cells (PBMCs), sampled at new diagnosis, from a patient treated with antithyroid drugs. Every receptor here comes from a man between 25 and 39 years old with Graves disease.

Many counts were recorded for this clonotype. The rearrangement links TRBV19 to TRBJ2-2; no reliable D call. This CDR3 contains 14 residues. CDR1 LNHDA and CDR2 SQIVND come from the germline V gene (reference sequence). V was clipped by 7 bases and J by 1 base, with 10 bases between them. CDR3: CASTKILNTGELFF. Written as DNA, the CDR3 is TGTGCCAGTACAAAGATTTTGAACACCGGGGAGCTGTTTTTT.

This clonotype was seen repeatedly, ten times or more. The chain has TRBV3-1 and TRBJ2-5, with 10 bases that match TRBD1. Germline V gene lookup returns CDR1 LGHDT and CDR2 YNNKEL (reference sequence). The CDR3 length is 15 residues. V shed 0 bases and J 6 bases; nucleotides not matched to a gene: 4. This CDR3 is CASSQETGGMKTQYF. CDR3 coding DNA: TGTGCCAGCAGCCAAGAGACAGGGGGCATGAAGACCCAGTACTTC.

This clonotype came up a few times. The chain links TRBV5-1 to TRBJ2-5; tentatively, D is TRBD2 (6 bases). Germline CDR1 reads SGHRS; CDR2 reads YFSETQ. Trimming pared 4 bases from V and 0 bases from J, leaving 22 bases between. There are 18 residues in the CDR3. CDR3 coding DNA: TGCGCCAGCAGCGGAGGGAAGGGAGGTCGAAGGGACCAAGAGACCCAGTACTTC. Translated, it gives CASSGGKGGRRDQETQYF.

Concerning this clonotype itself: Possible read error: a much larger clone is one base away. The V call is TRBV6-1, the J call TRBJ1-1; D might be TRBD1 (5 bases). This CDR3 spans 10 amino acids. CDR1 and CDR2 from the germline V gene are MNHNS and SASEGT. The chain's CDR3 is CASSDTGALF. The DNA of the CDR3 is TGTGCCAGCAGTGATACAGGCGCTCTCTTT.

In the case of this clonotype: Since the CDR3 does not end with the conserved phenylalanine or tryptophan, this likely comes from a read error. This sequence joins TRBV10-3 and TRBJ2-1; D gene uncertain. The CDR3 runs to 13 residues. CDR1 is ENHRY and CDR2 is SYGVKD in the germline V gene. V was cut by 0 bases and J by 3 bases, with 3 bases left in between. CDR3 sequence reads: CAISESGYNEQFS. The DNA of the CDR3 is TGTGCCATCAGTGAGTCAGGCTACAATGAGCAGTTCTCC.

There are many counts of this clonotype. The rearrangement uses TRBV11-2 and TRBJ2-3; 7 bases match TRBD1. Germline trimming cut 4 bases from V and 3 bases from J; bases unmatched to any gene: 7. The CDR3 contains 15 residues. Germline CDR1 is SGHAT and CDR2 is FQNNGV. The CDR3: CASSSYRGETDTQYF. In nucleotides, the CDR3 is TGTGCCAGCAGCTCTTACAGGGGTGAGACAGATACGCAGTATTTT.

The chain carries TRBV20-1 and TRBJ2-1; D not resolved. Trimming left V 3 bases short and J 10 bases short, with 7 bases between. This CDR3 region has 10 residues. Germline lookup yields CDR1 DFQATT and CDR2 SNEGSKA (reference sequence). CDR3 coding DNA: TGCAGTGCTAGGCTCATAGAGCAGTTCTTC. It translates to CSARLIEQFF.

In this sample, this clonotype turned up many times. The rearrangement links TRBV3-1 to TRBJ2-5; a weak D match, TRBD1 (5 bases). Deletions cut 0 bases from V and 7 bases from J, with 15 bases between. The CDR3 sequence is 15 residues long. CDR1 LGHDT and CDR2 YNNKEL come from the germline V gene (reference sequence). The CDR3 here is CASSQDNSGKPTQYF. CDR3 coding DNA: TGTGCCAGCAGCCAAGATAATTCAGGGAAGCCGACCCAGTACTTC.

This clonotype was seen repeatedly, ten times or more. The V call is TRBV20-1, the J call TRBJ1-4; perhaps TRBD1 as D (6 bases). The CDR3 length is 14 residues. The germline V gene encodes CDR1 DFQATT and CDR2 SNEGSKA (reference sequence). V was trimmed by 6 bases and J by 4 bases, leaving 15 bases between them. As DNA, the CDR3 is TGCAGTGCGAGAAGGGGACATAGTAATGAAAAACTGTTTTTT. Its protein is CSARRGHSNEKLFF.

A few counts support this clonotype. The chain employs TRBV19 and TRBJ2-7, with 7 bases matching TRBD2. V was clipped by 2 bases and J by 5 bases; unmatched bases: 6. The CDR3 spans 14 residues. In germline, CDR1 is LNHDA, CDR2 SQIVND (reference sequence). In DNA, the CDR3 is TGTGCCAGTAGTATATCGGCGGGAGCCCACGAGCAGTACTTC. Residues: CASSISAGAHEQYF.

Details on this clonotype: A read error is possible here, since a much larger clone lies one base away. The chain couples TRBV6-2 or TRBV6-3 to TRBJ1-2, with 9 bases matching TRBD1. The CDR3 runs 16 residues. Germline-derived CDR1 and CDR2 are MNHEY and SVGEGT. CDR3 DNA sequence: TGTGCCAGCAGTTACCTCAGATCACAGGGGGCACTAGGCTACGCCTTC. It codes for CASSYLRSQGALGYAF.

This clonotype was counted many times. CDR3: CASSLVAGGPGETQYF. CDR3 nucleotide sequence: TGTGCCAGCAGCTTGGTAGCGGGAGGGCCGGGGGAGACCCAGTACTTC. The gene calls are TRBV7-3 and TRBJ2-5; 11 bases map to TRBD2. The CDR3 runs to 16 residues. V gave up 3 bases and J gave up 5 bases; unmatched junction bases: 8. Germline CDR1 reads SGHTA; CDR2 reads FQGTGA.

The CDR3 DNA is TGTGCCAGCAGTGGGGGAGGGGGGCAGTTCTTC. Translating it yields CASSGGGGQFF. The V and J genes are TRBV9 and TRBJ2-1; D is possibly TRBD2 (7 bases). V lost 5 bases and J lost 12, with 12 bases in between. CDR3 length: 11 amino acids. CDR1 SGDLS and CDR2 YYNGEE come from the germline V gene.

This clonotype was seen many times. V is TRBV29-1 and J is TRBJ1-1; 11 bases map to TRBD1. This CDR3 has 16 amino acids. Germline CDR1 is SQVTM and CDR2 is ANQGSEA. V was pared by 6 bases and J by 10 bases, with 19 bases of the junction left unmatched. CDR3 sequence (DNA): TGCAGCGTCCATAGGGGGGCGGACAGGGGGCATCTGGTAGCTTTCTTT. The encoded protein is CSVHRGADRGHLVAFF.

This clonotype has more than one count but fewer than ten. A much larger clone lies a single base off, so this may be a read error. The V gene is TRBV2, the J gene TRBJ1-1; no firm D call. The CDR3 length is 14 residues. Germline CDR1 reads SNHLY; CDR2 reads FYNNEI. V lost 4 bases and J 6 bases, leaving 15 bases between the germline ends. CDR3 loop: CASSGLVGRAEAFF. The DNA of the CDR3 is TGTGCCAGCAGTGGATTGGTGGGGAGGGCTGAAGCTTTCTTT. Complete variable domain (other parts from reference TRBV2 and TRBJ1-1): EPEVTQTPSHQVTQMGQEVILRCVPISNHLYFYWYRQILGQKVEFLVSFYNNEISEKSEIFDDQFSVERPDGSNFTLKIRSTKLEDSAMYFCASSGLVGRAEAFFGQGTRLTVV.

The chain has TRBV29-1 and TRBJ2-1, with 13 bases identical to TRBD2. The germline V gene has CDR1 SQVTM and CDR2 ANQGSEA. The V gene end was trimmed by 0 bases and the J gene end by 10 bases; junction bases not matched to a gene: 9. This CDR3 is 16 amino acids long. CDR3 DNA: TGCAGCGTTGAAGATCCCCGACTAGCGGGAGGCGACGAGCAGTTCTTC. This sequence encodes CSVEDPRLAGGDEQFF.

Only a few counts were recorded for this clonotype. The chain links TRBV12-3 or TRBV12-4 to TRBJ1-1, with D unclear. V was pared by 4 bases and J by 1 base, with 16 bases between. CDR3 length equals 16 residues. The CDR3 loop reads CASSSSSRGRNTEAFF. The CDR3 coding sequence is TGTGCCAGCAGTTCCAGCTCCCGAGGCAGGAACACTGAAGCTTTCTTT.

The chain uses TRBV19 and TRBJ1-6; no reliable D call. This CDR3 has 17 amino acids. Germline V gene data show CDR1 as LNHDA and CDR2 as SQIVND (reference sequence). Trimming took 7 bases from V and 3 from J, leaving 19 bases between them. The CDR3 nucleotides read TGTGCCAGTACGTTCGGCCGCCAAGGAAACTATAATTCACCCCTCCACTTT. Translated, it gives CASTFGRQGNYNSPLHF.